This TCR beta chain was captured in a study of post-analysis software for immune sequencing data (dated by TCRdb to between 2014 and 2017). Background for the entire study: The recorded disease courses included relapsing-remitting, secondary progressive and progressive-relapsing multiple sclerosis, and some patients had no subtype annotation. Patient repertoires were compared against some twelve previously published healthy control repertoires from donors aged roughly 6 to 28 years. A subset of samples was prepared in parallel using single-end sample barcoding, then pooled and co-amplified after Illumina adapter ligation.

Only a few counts were recorded for this clonotype. Its binding antigen is unknown. No base-level quality is on record; no much larger clone is a single base apart. Library construction relied on PCR. The reads were generated on an Illumina HiSeq 2500. Unique molecular identifiers were incorporated into TCR beta cDNA libraries to reduce PCR and sequencing biases. Per 1 to 10 million input T cells, approximately 500,000 cDNA molecules were obtained, such that each molecule approximated one T cell. The patient libraries were prepared and sequenced using the same protocol as the earlier healthy control dataset. Samples belonging to the same batch were prepared together, multiplexed and sequenced on a shared HiSeq lane. In the original analysis: Raw barcoded reads were processed with MIGEC, discarding single-read molecular identifier groups before consensus assembly and CDR3 extraction. Clonotype tables were post-analysed with VDJtools, and diversity was normalized by down-sampling all datasets to the smallest sample size. In repertoire overlap clustering, CDR3 amino acid sequences, but not nucleotide sequences, were matched to correct batch-related cross-sample contamination. TCRdb reprocessing: public reads trimmed at Q25 with fastp, clones called with MiXCR, in-frame beta chains kept. Every entry covers one CDR3 protein and lists the most common genes and DNA from its rows. The V and J calls reflect TCRdb's pipeline rather than the authors' work. The sample contains more than 350,000 distinct CDR3 sequences, roughly 40% of them found a single time. The leading ten clones occupy under 9% of the sample.

The study at large found these results: The multiple sclerosis patient group was slightly younger than the control group. Direct clustering with F measure revealed strong co-clustering of samples prepared in the same batch, which led to a batch-effect correction. Multiple sclerosis patients had significantly lower normalized Chao1 diversity than controls, a result that suggests substantial peripheral T-cell clonal expansion.

To demonstrate the VDJtools post-analysis software, the study profiled TCR beta repertoires from the peripheral blood of about 13 young patients with multiple sclerosis. Multiple sclerosis patients were children and adolescents aged roughly 6 to 17 years. Material for sequencing was blood. The receptor comes from a girl between 2 and 10 years old with multiple sclerosis.

The CDR3 is CASSQILPFLKAQSGYTF. The nucleotide sequence is TGTGCCAGCAGCCAAATACTACCCTTCCTCAAGGCTCAGAGCGGCTACACCTTC. The sequence joins TRBV3-1 to TRBJ1-2, with the D gene not clear enough to name. From its cysteine to its phenylalanine, the CDR3 spans 18 amino acids. Here the CDR3 DNA is all that survives: 54 bases in frame from base 1. According to the germline V gene (reference sequence), CDR1 reads LGHDT and CDR2 reads YNNKEL. V gives up 2 bases and J gives up 8 bases, and the segment between their germline ends measures 27 bases.